This T cell receptor (beta chain) was observed in a study of blood T cell repertoires in COVID-19. About the study: PBMCs, B-cell-depleted T cells, or T cells were the source of the cDNA or gDNA that made up the material.

Germline-derived CDR1 and CDR2 are MNHNY and SVGAGI (reference sequence). Trimming removed 4 bases from V and 3 bases from J; junction bases left unmatched: 10. The CDR3 extends over 16 amino acids. As handled by the study authors: Nucleated cell number was recorded as an estimate derived from reference gene primer amplification. Profiled with immunoSEQ multiplex PCR; TCRdb holds only in-frame clones, not every one. The DNA gave D and trimming, while V, J and clone size come from that table. The sample lists 350,000 or so clones, 90% occurring once. The chain joins TRBV6-6 to TRBJ2-7; TRBD2 aligns across 9 bases. Input material: peripheral blood. This TCR was sampled from a man aged 18-30 years with active or convalescent COVID-19. As DNA, the CDR3 is TGTGCCAGCAGTTCCCTCGCTAGCGGGGTCCGCTACGAGCAGTACTTC. Its protein product is CASSSLASGVRYEQYF.